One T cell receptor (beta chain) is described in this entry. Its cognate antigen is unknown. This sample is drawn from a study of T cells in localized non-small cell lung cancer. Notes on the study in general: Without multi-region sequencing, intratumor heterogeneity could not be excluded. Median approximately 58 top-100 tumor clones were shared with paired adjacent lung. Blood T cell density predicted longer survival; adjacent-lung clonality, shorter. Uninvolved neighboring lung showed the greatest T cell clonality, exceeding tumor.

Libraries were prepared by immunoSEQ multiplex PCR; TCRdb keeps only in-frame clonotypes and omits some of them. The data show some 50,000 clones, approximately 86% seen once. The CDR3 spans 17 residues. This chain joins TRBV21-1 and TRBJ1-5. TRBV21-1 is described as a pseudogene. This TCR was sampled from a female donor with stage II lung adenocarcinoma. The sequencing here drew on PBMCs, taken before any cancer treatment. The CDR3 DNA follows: TGTGCCAGCAGCTCTCGGGGGGGGAGCTATAGCAATCAGCCCCAGCATTTT. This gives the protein CASSSRGGSYSNQPQHF.